The 9 T cell receptor beta chains given below trace back to one sample, sequenced in a study of blood T cells in healthy people across ages. Using a J-beta primer mix together with a sample-barcoded 5' primer, a second PCR was run for about 6 to 11 cycles. TCRdb re-called the 5' RACE reads with MiXCR, one entry per CDR3 protein. The sample holds approximately 820,000 distinct CDR3 sequences, more than 40% seen once. Sequencing input: blood. These receptors all stem from a man between 60 and 75 years old in good health.

This clonotype was detected a few times. V and J are TRBV7-2 and TRBJ2-1; 9 bases are a match to TRBD2. V lost 3 bases to trimming and J lost 6 bases; unmatched junction nucleotides: 6. CDR1 is SGHTA and CDR2 is FQGNSA in the germline V gene. This CDR3 comprises 15 residues. This chain's CDR3 is CASSFSGGEGNEQFF. CDR3 sequence (DNA): TGTGCCAGCAGCTTTAGCGGGGGTGAGGGCAATGAGCAGTTCTTC.

This clonotype was picked up a small number of times. The rearrangement links TRBV20-1 to TRBJ2-3, with a possible D match to TRBD1 (5 bases). Trimming left V 7 bases short and J 7 bases short, with 21 bases between. Per the germline V gene, CDR1 is DFQATT and CDR2 is SNEGSKA (reference sequence). CDR3 length equals 14 residues. The chain's CDR3 is CSVHTIRGHNTQYF. The CDR3 DNA reads as TGCAGTGTCCACACGATAAGGGGTCATAATACGCAGTATTTT.

The sample holds a few counts of this clonotype. This sequence joins TRBV29-1 and TRBJ2-5; 9 nucleotides align to TRBD1. The trim removed 6 bases at V and 0 bases at J, leaving 5 bases unmatched. From germline, CDR1 is SQVTM and CDR2 ANQGSEA. The CDR3 is made up of 14 amino acids. CDR3 amino acids: CSVGQGTYQETQYF. CDR3 nucleotide sequence: TGCAGCGTGGGACAGGGCACATACCAAGAGACCCAGTACTTC.

In its sample, this clonotype was seen a few times. Here the CDR3 reads CASGLAGGIIYEQYF. For the CDR3, the DNA is TGTGCCAGCGGATTAGCGGGGGGGATCATCTACGAGCAGTACTTC. The chain couples TRBV5-6 to TRBJ2-4, with 11 bases identical to TRBD2. The J call may be wrong; the DNA end is better matched by TRBJ2-7. CDR1 is SGHDT, CDR2 YYEEEE, per germline. The CDR3 covers 15 residues.

This clonotype was seen a single time. This chain connects TRBV12-3 or TRBV12-4 to TRBJ1-4; 8 nucleotides agree with TRBD1. V shed 3 bases and J 5 bases; nucleotides not matched to a gene: 2. The CDR3 extends over 14 amino acids. The CDR3 nucleotides are TGTGCCAGCAGTTTGCACAGGGGGAATGAAAAACTGTTTTTT. Encoded protein: CASSLHRGNEKLFF.

The rearrangement uses TRBV4-1 and TRBJ2-2; no definite D call. The V and J ends lost 2 bases and 9 bases respectively, with 13 bases between them. The CDR3 loop spans 14 amino acids. Germline values: CDR1 MGHRA, CDR2 YSYEKL. The CDR3 sequence: CASSQPTKGRELFF. Here the CDR3 DNA reads TGCGCCAGCAGCCAACCTACGAAGGGCCGGGAGCTGTTTTTT.

The J gene is TRBJ2-3, the V gene TRBV2; 9 bases map to TRBD2. The CDR3 covers 15 residues. The ends lost 3 bases at V and 4 bases at J; junction bases unmatched: 5. Germline loops: CDR1 SNHLY, CDR2 FYNNEI. The CDR3 spells CASSDRTSVPDTQYF. The CDR3, as DNA: TGTGCCAGCAGTGATCGGACTAGCGTGCCAGATACGCAGTATTTT.

Turning to this clonotype: The junction departs from germline at one end; a sequencing error may be responsible. The genes are TRBV7-2 and TRBJ2-7, with D possibly being TRBD1 (6 bases). CDR1 is SGHTA and CDR2 is FQGNSA in the germline V gene. The CDR3 is made up of 15 amino acids. The CDR3 is CASSLDSQVGYERYF. CDR3 bases: TGTGCCAGCAGCCTGGACAGCCAAGTTGGCTACGAGCGGTACTTC.

The chain combines TRBV14 with TRBJ2-7; maybe TRBD1 (6 bases). Germline-derived CDR1 and CDR2 are SGHDN and FVKESK. The length of the CDR3 is 15 residues. The V and J ends lost 4 bases and 3 bases respectively, with 16 bases between them. The CDR3 is CASSPREGVVYEQYF. As DNA, the CDR3 is TGTGCCAGCAGCCCTAGAGAGGGGGTAGTCTACGAGCAGTACTTC.